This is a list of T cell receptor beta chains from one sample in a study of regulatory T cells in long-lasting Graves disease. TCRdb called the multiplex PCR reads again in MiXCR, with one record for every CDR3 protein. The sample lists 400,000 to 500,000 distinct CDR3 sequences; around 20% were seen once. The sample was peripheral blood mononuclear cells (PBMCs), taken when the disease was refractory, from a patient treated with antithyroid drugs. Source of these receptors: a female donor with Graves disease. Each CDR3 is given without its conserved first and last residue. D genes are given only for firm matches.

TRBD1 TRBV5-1 ASSLEGGRNQPQH
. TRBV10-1 ASSVRAESYEQY
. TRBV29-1 SVERPNNEQF
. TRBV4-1 ASSQDPFSGANVLT
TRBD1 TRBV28 ASNGQGDTGELF
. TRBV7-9 ASSHRPPTGLAAGGRTGELF
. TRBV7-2 ASTLGGGGETQY
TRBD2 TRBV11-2 ASSQELAGGFDEQF
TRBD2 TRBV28 ASSSAPRGGETQY
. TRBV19 ASRYGGLRDTEAF
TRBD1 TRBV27 ASSSMDRGGAGELF
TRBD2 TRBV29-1 SGEGTSDTGELF
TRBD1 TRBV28 ASSSPDRGPSYEQY
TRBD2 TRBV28 ASSKSGTSGAKNIQY
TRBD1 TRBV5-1 ASARKGQYNEQF
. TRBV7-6 ASSLAVGTGANVLT
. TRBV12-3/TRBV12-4 ASSREETQY
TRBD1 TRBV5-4 ASSLPLQGPNTEAF
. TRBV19 ASSISGASNEKLF
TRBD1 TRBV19 ASRSQGVYTEAF
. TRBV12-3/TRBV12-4 ASILGGEEDTQY
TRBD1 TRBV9 ASSVGQGRRETQY
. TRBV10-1 ASSLQDFTDTQY
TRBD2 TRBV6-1 ASSPRGGPIEQY
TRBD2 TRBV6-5 ASSYGGTSNTDTQY
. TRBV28 ASSFSYEQY
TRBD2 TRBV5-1 ASSLEGLAGHAYEQY
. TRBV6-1 ASSGSQPGVTEAF
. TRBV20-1 SARQTYSNQPQH
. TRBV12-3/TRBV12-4 ASTLSAGELF
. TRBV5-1 ASSFAAGEGGEKLF
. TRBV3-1 ASSQDY
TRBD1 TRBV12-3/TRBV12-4 ASSPQGALATNEKLF
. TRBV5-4 ASSGGGSVEQF
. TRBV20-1 SARDLVASSYEQY
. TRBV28 ASSSRTRETQY
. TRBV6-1 ASSPELGELF
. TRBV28 ASRPNRGVSGRSGTDTQY
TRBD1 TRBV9 ASSLEVISGQGAYEQY
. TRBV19 ASSIVGANTGELF
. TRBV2 ASSDDRGVNQPQH
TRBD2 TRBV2 ASSELSGRFNEQF
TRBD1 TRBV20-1 SASLPGQGNSPLH
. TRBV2 ASSDFLTQVTMNTEAF
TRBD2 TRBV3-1 ASSQEGLAGATNEQF
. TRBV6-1 ASSETGDTEAF
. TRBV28 ASRIWGGDMPKSRGYQPQH
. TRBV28 ASSLPKGRNEQY
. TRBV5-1 ASSLNAGTRETQY
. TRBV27 ASSRDRDNEQF